This T cell receptor (beta chain) was documented in a study of regulatory T cells in long-lasting Graves disease (dated by TCRdb to about 2021). In the study overall: Patients with newly diagnosed Graves' disease had been on antithyroid drugs for under 3 months. The study was registered as a clinical trial and conducted in China. Persistent Graves' disease patients were compared with newly diagnosed Graves' disease patients by peripheral blood TCR sequencing and RNA sequencing. A total of some 35 samples underwent TCR sequencing, from roughly 13 patients with persistent Graves' disease and approximately 20 patients with newly diagnosed Graves' disease. The research as a whole found: Persistent patients shared more public clonotypes among themselves (under 3,000) than newly diagnosed patients did (more than 850). Compared with newly diagnosed patients, patients with persistent Graves' disease had lower TCR Shannon entropy and fewer highly expanded clones, which suggests clonal expansion. Persistent disease showed preferential use of TRBV28, TRBJ1-2 and TRBJ2-5, whereas newly diagnosed disease favored TRBV20-1 and TRBJ2-1. The authors noted that the small sample size was a limitation that may lower accuracy. Sequencing and analysis were restricted to the TCR beta chain. The study examined only peripheral blood because the primary lesion, thyroid tissue, could not be accessed.

About this clonotype: There is no known antigen for this receptor. One junction end does not reproduce the germline sequence, and a read error may be involved.

CDR1 and CDR2, looked up from the germline V gene (reference sequence), are SEHNR and FQNEAQ. From its cysteine to its phenylalanine, the CDR3 spans 14 amino acids. CDR3 DNA is the only sequence kept; it has 42 bases, read in frame from the first base. This specimen's time point label, per the study, means: newly diagnosed GD, antithyroid drugs for less than 3 months. For both TCR sequencing and RNA sequencing, RNA was extracted from PBMCs using TRIzol. The diagnosis of Graves' disease was made according to American Thyroid Association guidelines. Patients were recruited from an endocrinology department in Xi'an, China. Each patient gave about 8.1 milliliters of peripheral blood, collected in an EDTA anticoagulant tube. PBMCs were isolated by Ficoll Paque Plus density gradient separation without further T cell sorting. An Agilent 2100 Bioanalyzer and agarose gel were used to check RNA quality, and a NanoDrop 2000 was used to measure RNA concentration.

The library was prepared using multiplex PCR. The instrument was an Illumina HiSeq 4000. To build TCR beta libraries, CDR3 regions were amplified by Arm-PCR using iRepertoire HTBI primers. PCR products were gel purified before sequencing. In the source study's methods: Across samples, around 62 TRBV and 12 to 15 TRBJ segments were identified and used for gene usage analysis of CDR3 amino acid clonotypes. COPE and FqMerger were used to merge the filtered high-quality paired reads into contigs. BLAST was used to align contigs to IMGT TRBV, TRBD and TRBJ reference genes, with CDR3 defined following IMGT. Highly expanded clones were defined as clonotypes with a frequency above 0.1%. Shannon entropy served as the measure of repertoire diversity, while the Gini coefficient captured V-J evenness. A clonotype found in more than one individual was treated as public. In-frame beta chains were kept once TCRdb had trimmed the public reads at Q25 with fastp and called clones with MiXCR. Identical CDR3 proteins give one entry, which carries the most common genes and DNA. The V and J calls follow TCRdb's processing rather than the paper's. The sample includes fewer than 650,000 distinct CDR3 sequences, with roughly 15% observed a single time. In total, the top ten clones hold more than 10% of the sample.

These data are also associated with another study on T cells in Graves' hyperthyroidism and ophthalmopathy. From the second report: Stable Graves' hyperthyroidism was defined as the absence of progression to ophthalmopathy over 18 months of follow-up. Hyperthyroidism patients were newly diagnosed, had a disease duration of under 2 months, and were aged 18 to 65 years. Any patient with an uncontrolled infection, another autoimmune disease, pregnancy or lactation was excluded. Diagnoses relied on clinical symptoms, serum thyroxine and TRAb, thyroid ultrasound and orbital computed tomography. For the first round of RT-PCR on the TCR CDR3, the HTBI primer set was used together with the Qiagen OneStep RT-PCR kit. Most expanded thyroid clonotypes (frequency above 0.001) were also detected in blood, suggesting blood repertoires may reflect thyroid immune responses. A model built on a 13 V-J signature distinguished ophthalmopathy from stable hyperthyroidism, reaching about 89% sensitivity and under 84% specificity in cross-validation and 80%/75% in testing. In validation, progression to ophthalmopathy was predicted by the model with around 71% sensitivity and around 75% specificity, a median of about 6 months before onset. TCR V-J signatures able to tell the groups apart were searched for in a discovery cohort of some 100 patients, of whom around 42 had Graves' ophthalmopathy and around 58 had stable Graves' hyperthyroidism. An independent validation cohort of under 20 hyperthyroidism patients and 17 patients who later progressed to ophthalmopathy tested prospective prediction of ophthalmopathy. For training and testing, the 95 to 100 patients in the discovery cohort were randomly divided in a 7:3 ratio. The study also compared thyroid tissue and blood T-cell repertoires from roughly 6 Graves' hyperthyroidism patients. After sampling, hyperthyroidism patients received methimazole starting at 30 mg daily, and ophthalmopathy patients received high-dose intravenous methylprednisolone. Libraries were constructed in a second round of multiplex PCR, after which size selection and purification were carried out. The libraries were sequenced on an Illumina HiSeq2000 using paired-end 100 bp reads. SOAPnuke was used to process the raw data, with reads discarded if the reads contained adapters or uncalled bases, had a mean Phred below 15, or lacked an exact constant-primer or identifier match. High-quality paired reads were merged with COPE v1.2.5, and unique nucleotide sequences were defined as clonotypes. MiTCR v1.1 was used to align clonotypes to the IMGT TRBV, TRBD and TRBJ reference segments. The analysis was restricted to V-J combinations with a frequency above 0.0001, which together covered 99% to 99.2% of the repertoires. The TCS score was defined as F50 (clonal expansion) divided by E x V (chaos), with BLOSUM62-based TCRdist calculated between CDR3 peptides within each V-J. Welch's t-statistics and random forest reduced roughly 530 V-J features to around 14, which were used in a naive Bayes classifier (R e1071). Sample size was not statistically predetermined, and blinding of investigators to group allocation was not performed. The paper describes TCR Vbeta CDR3 sequencing of 135 peripheral blood samples, made up of 43 ophthalmopathy patients, approximately 76 hyperthyroidism patients and roughly 17 progressor patients.

Sequenced material: peripheral blood mononuclear cells (PBMCs), taken at new diagnosis, from a patient treated with antithyroid drugs. The rearrangement combines TRBV7-9 with TRBJ1-5, with a tentative D gene TRBD1 over 6 matching bases. The sequence was obtained from a man between 18 and 35 years old with Graves disease. Donor details come from another sample of the same person, matched by shared clones. The CDR3: CASSLRGDNQPQHF. The DNA sequence is as follows: TGCGCCAGCAGCCTCAGGGGTGACAATCAGCCCCAGCATTTT.